Given below is one TCR beta chain in context. This clonotype was seen a few times. The antigen it binds to is not known. Base quality data are lacking; no much larger clone is found one base away. Via the germline V gene (reference sequence), CDR1 is SEHNR and CDR2 FQNEAQ. The CDR3, cysteine through phenylalanine, is 13 amino acids long. Of all the DNA, just the CDR3 is kept, 39 bases in frame from base 1. V was cut back by 5 bases and J by 5 bases, leaving a gap of 12 bases between them. Read against the paper, the sample's treatment or condition label means: allogeneic hematopoietic cell transplantation with graft depleted of TCRalphabeta T cells and CD19 B cells. TCRalphabeta/CD19-depleted allogeneic hematopoietic cell grafts were given to the transplant recipients, all of whom were children. This sample is part of a study of T-cell reconstitution after alpha-beta-depleted transplantation in children (dated by TCRdb to the mid-2010s). At the level of the whole study: Using TCR repertoire profiling, the study followed T-cell immune reconstitution in a quantitative way in children after TCRalphabeta/CD19-depleted allogeneic hematopoietic cell transplantation.

Summary of the overall study and its limitations: The frequencies of hyperexpanded clones fell over the following months, and after one year, T-cell counts and TCRbeta diversity were mostly attributed to newly produced T cells. In some patients, the high TCRbeta diversity seen at day 60 was put down to recipient T cells and intrathymic progenitors that had survived conditioning. The apparently early alphabetaT-cell count recovery about two months after transplant was reportedly dependent on only several hundred rapidly expanded clones derived from non-depleted graft cells.

Library preparation was by PCR. Sequencer: Illumina HiSeq 2500. TCR library preparation used molecular barcoding, with unique molecular identifiers applied to normalize quantification of the TCRbeta repertoire. TCRdb reprocessed the public reads (quality trimming at Q25 with fastp, clone calling with MiXCR) and kept in-frame beta chains. All rows with the same CDR3 protein become a single entry with the most common DNA and genes. Present in this sample are some 300,000 distinct CDR3 sequences, about a tenth of which were seen just once. The ten largest clones represent roughly 7.1% of the sample. Material: PBMCs, obtained before TCRalphabeta/CD19-depleted stem cell transplant. The chain links TRBV7-9 with TRBJ2-5, and perhaps TRBD1 as D gene, on 6 matching bases. The TCR was taken from a boy under two years old with acute myeloid leukemia, due to receive a stem cell transplant. The DNA reads as follows: TGTGCCAGCAGCCCGCATGACAGGGAGACCCAGTACTTC. This is translated as CASSPHDRETQYF.